These T cell receptor beta chains were read from a single sample in a study of response to subunit inactivated influenza vaccine. TCRdb reanalysed the RT-PCR reads using MiXCR and keeps one entry per CDR3 protein. The sample lists 530,000 or so distinct CDR3 sequences, 25% seen once, with around 1.8% in the top ten. This specimen was CD4+ T cells sorted from PBMCs, taken roughly 5 days after vaccination. The receptors shown here come from a man aged 45-65 years who received an inactivated influenza vaccine. CDR3s include the opening cysteine and the closing phenylalanine or tryptophan. D genes are given only for firm matches.

D: -
V: TRBV28
CDR3: CATQWHVDSYTQYF

D: -
V: TRBV7-2
CDR3: CASSLAGATQPQHF

D: -
V: TRBV4-1
CDR3: CASSQGPSNEKLFF

D: -
V: TRBV5-1
CDR3: CASSLSSSSDTQYF

D: TRBD1
V: TRBV5-1
CDR3: CASSSQGQVFDEQFF

D: -
V: TRBV6-5
CDR3: CASSYLAGASYEQYF

D: -
V: TRBV9
CDR3: CASSPGFSSYNEQFF

D: TRBD2
V: TRBV12-3/TRBV12-4
CDR3: CASSLRSGGEETQYF

D: -
V: TRBV14
CDR3: CASSQASLFWGNTQETQYF

D: -
V: TRBV18
CDR3: CASSLRAGEDSPLHF

D: -
V: TRBV18
CDR3: CASSPQGRGRANYGYTF

D: TRBD1
V: TRBV5-1
CDR3: CASSTGQGQYF

D: -
V: TRBV19
CDR3: CASSARGYNEQFF

D: -
V: TRBV29-1
CDR3: CSVGGGYTF

D: -
V: TRBV12-3/TRBV12-4
CDR3: CASSTSWGGNEQFF

D: -
V: TRBV12-3/TRBV12-4
CDR3: CASSLLAEAFF

D: TRBD2
V: TRBV10-2
CDR3: CASAGTSGRKMDTGELFF

D: TRBD1
V: TRBV7-9
CDR3: CASNKQGVNTEAFF

D: TRBD1
V: TRBV14
CDR3: CASSQGVTGRGYTF

D: TRBD1
V: TRBV3-1
CDR3: CASSQGGTDEQFF

D: TRBD1
V: TRBV20-1
CDR3: CSARKGQGVVAKNIQYF

D: -
V: TRBV7-9
CDR3: CASSLSTTRIYGYTF

D: -
V: TRBV20-1
CDR3: CSGAGPPPETQYF

D: -
V: TRBV5-6
CDR3: CASSLQPSGSYEQYF

D: -
V: TRBV28
CDR3: CASESGDLGYEQYF

D: -
V: TRBV20-1
CDR3: CSASYPQNTEAFF

D: TRBD1
V: TRBV20-1
CDR3: CSATPGQGATLGDEQYF

D: -
V: TRBV7-2
CDR3: CASSWHGTPSSYEQYF

D: TRBD2
V: TRBV5-4
CDR3: CASSSTTSGRIYNEQFF

D: TRBD2
V: TRBV24-1
CDR3: CATSEGAGNEQYF

D: -
V: TRBV6-5
CDR3: CASSYGHRGAVYNEQFF

D: -
V: TRBV24-1
CDR3: CATGGSQETQYF

D: -
V: TRBV28
CDR3: CASSMTGPTDTQYF

D: -
V: TRBV4-1
CDR3: CASSRQSRSTNEKLFF

D: -
V: TRBV12-3/TRBV12-4
CDR3: CASNDPGRHGEKLFF

D: -
V: TRBV18
CDR3: CASSPGQGNSYNEQFF

D: -
V: TRBV7-2
CDR3: CASSLETGELFF

D: -
V: TRBV5-6
CDR3: CASSFRSWRGQETQYF

D: TRBD2
V: TRBV12-3/TRBV12-4
CDR3: CASSPQPGLGYEQYF

D: -
V: TRBV5-1
CDR3: CASSLERRGSIDTQYF

D: TRBD1
V: TRBV6-5
CDR3: CASSFDRGSEQYF

D: TRBD1
V: TRBV12-3/TRBV12-4
CDR3: CASSRSTGASQPQHF

D: -
V: TRBV4-1
CDR3: CASSQDRRGQGYEQYF

D: -
V: TRBV24-1
CDR3: CATSDPVAGRKDTQYF

D: -
V: TRBV20-1
CDR3: CSARTSQQYF

D: -
V: TRBV6-1
CDR3: CASTTGTGGYSNQPQHF

D: -
V: TRBV20-1
CDR3: CSQGEGEQYF

D: -
V: TRBV20-1
CDR3: CSARARNINYNEQFF

D: TRBD2
V: TRBV7-2
CDR3: CASSYRGLGQETQYF

D: -
V: TRBV6-1
CDR3: CASSEGRGSYNEQFF

D: -
V: TRBV7-9
CDR3: CASSTDSGQETQYF

D: -
V: TRBV5-1
CDR3: CASSPDRTTDTQYF

D: TRBD1
V: TRBV14
CDR3: CASSQENGQGTYNEQFF

D: TRBD2
V: TRBV10-1
CDR3: CASSGGLATNEQFF

D: -
V: TRBV18
CDR3: CASSPESGFQETQYF

D: -
V: TRBV29-1
CDR3: CSVEIRSSYNEQFF

D: TRBD2
V: TRBV5-1
CDR3: CASSHTGTTYSYNEQFF